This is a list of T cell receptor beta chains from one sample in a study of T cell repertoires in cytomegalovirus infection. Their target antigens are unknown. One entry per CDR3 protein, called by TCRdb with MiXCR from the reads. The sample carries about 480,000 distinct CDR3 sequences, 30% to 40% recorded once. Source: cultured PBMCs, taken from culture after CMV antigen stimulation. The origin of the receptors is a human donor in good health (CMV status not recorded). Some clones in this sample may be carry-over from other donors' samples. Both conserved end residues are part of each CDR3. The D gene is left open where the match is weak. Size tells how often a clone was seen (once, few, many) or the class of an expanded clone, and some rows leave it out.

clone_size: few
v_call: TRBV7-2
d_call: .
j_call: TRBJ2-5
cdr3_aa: CASSLASSAGQETQYF
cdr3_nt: TGTGCCAGCAGCTTAGCTTCTTCCGCAGGCCAAGAGACCCAGTACTTC

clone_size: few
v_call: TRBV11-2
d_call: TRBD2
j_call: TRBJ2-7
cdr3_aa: CASSDGTSGIYEQYF
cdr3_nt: TGTGCCAGCAGCGACGGGACTAGCGGGATCTACGAGCAGTACTTC

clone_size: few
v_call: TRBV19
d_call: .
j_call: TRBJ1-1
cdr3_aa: CASTALTVTNTEAFF
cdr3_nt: TGTGCCAGTACCGCCTTAACAGTTACTAACACTGAAGCTTTCTTT

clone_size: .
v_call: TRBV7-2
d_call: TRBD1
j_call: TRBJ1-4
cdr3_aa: CASSPDPGTGHEKLFF
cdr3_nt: TGTGCCAGCAGCCCAGACCCGGGGACAGGGCATGAAAAACTGTTTTTT

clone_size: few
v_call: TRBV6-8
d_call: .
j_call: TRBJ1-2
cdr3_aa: CASSSHGYGYTF
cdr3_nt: TGTGCCAGCAGTTCACACGGCTATGGCTACACCTTC

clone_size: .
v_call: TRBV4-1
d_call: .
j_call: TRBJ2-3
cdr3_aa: CASSQDRVRGKDTQYF
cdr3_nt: TGCGCCAGCAGCCAAGATCGAGTCAGAGGGAAAGATACGCAGTATTTT

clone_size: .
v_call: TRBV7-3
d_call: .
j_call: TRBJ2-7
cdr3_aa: CALNYEQYF
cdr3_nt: TGTGCCCTCAACTACGAGCAGTACTTC

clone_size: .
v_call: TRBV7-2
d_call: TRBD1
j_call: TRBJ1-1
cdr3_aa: CASRGQALNTEAFF
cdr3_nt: TGTGCCAGCAGGGGACAGGCCTTGAACACTGAAGCTTTCTTT

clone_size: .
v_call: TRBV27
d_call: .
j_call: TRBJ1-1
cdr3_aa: CASSFGGMTEAFF
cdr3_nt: TGTGCCAGCAGTTTCGGAGGTATGACTGAAGCTTTCTTT

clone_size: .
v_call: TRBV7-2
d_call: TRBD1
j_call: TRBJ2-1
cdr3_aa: CASSTQQGAPYEQFF
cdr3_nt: TGTGCCAGCAGCACTCAACAGGGGGCGCCTTATGAGCAGTTCTTC

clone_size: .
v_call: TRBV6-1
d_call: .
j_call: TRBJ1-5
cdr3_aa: CASSGTGTFNQPQHF
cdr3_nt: TGTGCCAGCAGTGGAACCGGGACGTTTAATCAGCCCCAGCATTTT

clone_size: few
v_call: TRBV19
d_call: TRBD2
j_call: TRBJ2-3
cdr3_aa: CASNLAGGGSTQYF
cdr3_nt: TGTGCCAGTAACCTAGCGGGAGGCGGAAGTACGCAGTATTTT

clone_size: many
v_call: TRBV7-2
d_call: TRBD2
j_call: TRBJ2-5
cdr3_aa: CASSIPLAGKETQYF
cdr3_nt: TGTGCCAGCAGCATCCCACTAGCGGGAAAAGAGACCCAGTACTTC

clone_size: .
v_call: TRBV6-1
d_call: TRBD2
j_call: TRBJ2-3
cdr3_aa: CASSELAGDTDTQYF
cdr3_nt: TGTGCCAGCAGTGAATTAGCGGGAGACACAGATACGCAGTATTTT

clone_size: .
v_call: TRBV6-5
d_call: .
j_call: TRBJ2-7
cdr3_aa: CASSYSRRAPVEQYF
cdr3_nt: TGTGCCAGCAGTTACTCGCGAAGGGCACCGGTCGAGCAGTACTTC

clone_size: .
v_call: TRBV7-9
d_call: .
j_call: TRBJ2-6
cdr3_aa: CASSPRGTGESGANVLTF
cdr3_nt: TGTGCCAGCAGCCCGAGAGGGACGGGAGAGTCTGGGGCCAACGTCCTGACTTTC

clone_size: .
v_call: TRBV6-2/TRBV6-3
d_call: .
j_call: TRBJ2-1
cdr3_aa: CASSYAQGREQFF
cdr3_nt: TGTGCCAGCAGTTACGCACAGGGAAGGGAGCAGTTCTTC

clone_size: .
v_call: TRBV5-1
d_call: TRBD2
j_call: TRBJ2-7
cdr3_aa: CASRTGGLSEQYF
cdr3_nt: TGCGCCAGCAGAACGGGGGGTCTATCCGAGCAGTACTTC

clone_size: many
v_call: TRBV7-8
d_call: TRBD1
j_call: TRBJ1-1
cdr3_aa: CASSSPGQGRTTEAFF
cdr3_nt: TGTGCCAGCAGCTCGCCGGGACAGGGAAGGACCACTGAAGCTTTCTTT

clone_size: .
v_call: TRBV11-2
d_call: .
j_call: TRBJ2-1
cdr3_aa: CASRGLRQRINEQFF
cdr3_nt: TGTGCCAGCAGGGGACTCCGCCAACGAATCAATGAGCAGTTCTTC

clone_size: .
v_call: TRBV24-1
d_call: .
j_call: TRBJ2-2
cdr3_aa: CATINENTGELFF
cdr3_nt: TGTGCCACCATCAACGAGAACACCGGGGAGCTGTTTTTT

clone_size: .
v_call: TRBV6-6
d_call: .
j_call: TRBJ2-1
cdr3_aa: CASSYSLAKRSSYNEQFF
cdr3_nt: TGTGCCAGCAGTTACTCCTTAGCGAAACGCTCCTCCTACAATGAGCAGTTCTTC

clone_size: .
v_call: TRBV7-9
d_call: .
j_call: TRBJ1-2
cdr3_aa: CASSLGAGPDPGYTF
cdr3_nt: TGTGCCAGCAGCTTAGGGGCAGGACCTGATCCTGGCTACACCTTC

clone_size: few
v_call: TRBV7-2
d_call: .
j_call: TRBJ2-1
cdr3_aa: CASSPRRRPYEQFF
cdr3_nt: TGTGCCAGCAGCCCGCGGAGGCGACCGTATGAGCAGTTCTTC

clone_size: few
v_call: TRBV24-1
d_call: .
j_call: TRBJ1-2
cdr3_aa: CATSDPPEAGNYGYTF
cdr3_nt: TGTGCCACCAGTGACCCTCCGGAAGCAGGCAACTATGGCTACACCTTC

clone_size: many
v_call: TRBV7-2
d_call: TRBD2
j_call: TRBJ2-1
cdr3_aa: CASSLATSGRAYNEQFF
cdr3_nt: TGTGCCAGCAGCTTAGCGACTAGCGGGAGGGCCTACAATGAGCAGTTCTTC

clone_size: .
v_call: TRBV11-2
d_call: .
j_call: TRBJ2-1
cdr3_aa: CASSLAEFDEQFF
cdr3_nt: TGTGCCAGCAGCTTAGCCGAGTTCGATGAGCAGTTCTTC

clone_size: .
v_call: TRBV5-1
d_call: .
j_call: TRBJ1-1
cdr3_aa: CASSRDQGPGGTEAFF
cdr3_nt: TGCGCCAGCAGCCGAGACCAGGGCCCCGGGGGCACTGAAGCTTTCTTT

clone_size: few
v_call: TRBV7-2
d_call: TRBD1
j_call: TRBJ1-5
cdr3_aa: CASSWTGFGNQPQHF
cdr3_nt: TGTGCCAGCAGCTGGACAGGGTTCGGCAATCAGCCCCAGCATTTT

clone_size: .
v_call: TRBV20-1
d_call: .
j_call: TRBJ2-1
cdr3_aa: CSARWQYNEQFF
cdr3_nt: TGCAGTGCTAGATGGCAATACAATGAGCAGTTCTTC

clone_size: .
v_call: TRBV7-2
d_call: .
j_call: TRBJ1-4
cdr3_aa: CASSSDGTLGSKLFF
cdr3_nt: TGTGCCAGCAGCTCAGACGGGACATTAGGATCAAAACTGTTTTTT

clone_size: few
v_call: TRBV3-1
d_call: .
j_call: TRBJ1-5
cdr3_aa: CASSQDARANQPQHF
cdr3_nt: TGTGCCAGCAGCCAAGACGCCAGGGCAAATCAGCCCCAGCATTTT

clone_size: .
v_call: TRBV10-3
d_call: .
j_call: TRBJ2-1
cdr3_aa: CAITTDDLNEQFF
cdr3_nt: TGTGCCATCACGACCGATGACCTTAATGAGCAGTTCTTC

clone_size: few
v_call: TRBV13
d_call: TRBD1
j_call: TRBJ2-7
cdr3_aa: CASLTGTGGDEQYF
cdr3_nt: TGTGCCAGTTTAACCGGGACAGGGGGCGACGAGCAGTACTTC

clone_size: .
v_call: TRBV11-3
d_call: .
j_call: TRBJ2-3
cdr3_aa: CASSRSGPNTDTQYF
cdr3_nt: TGTGCCAGCAGCCGTAGCGGACCTAACACAGATACGCAGTATTTT

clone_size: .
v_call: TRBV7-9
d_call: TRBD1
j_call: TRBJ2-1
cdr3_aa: CASSITGVGEQFF
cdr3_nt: TGTGCCAGCAGTATTACAGGGGTTGGTGAGCAGTTCTTC

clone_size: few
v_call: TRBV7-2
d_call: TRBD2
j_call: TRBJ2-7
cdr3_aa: CASGEISGSPYEQYF
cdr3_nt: TGTGCCAGCGGAGAAATTAGCGGGAGCCCCTACGAGCAGTACTTC

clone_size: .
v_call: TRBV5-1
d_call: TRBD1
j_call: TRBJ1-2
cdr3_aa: CASSLGDSSGGYTF
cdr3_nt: TGCGCCAGCAGCTTGGGGGACAGCTCGGGAGGCTACACCTTC

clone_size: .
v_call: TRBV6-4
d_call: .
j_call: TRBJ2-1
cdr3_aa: CASSDEAYSNEQFF
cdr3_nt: TGTGCCAGCAGTGACGAGGCGTACTCCAATGAGCAGTTCTTC

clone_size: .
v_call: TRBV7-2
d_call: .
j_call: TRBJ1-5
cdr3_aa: CASVTEASGQPQHF
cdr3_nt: TGTGCCAGCGTGACAGAAGCCAGTGGGCAGCCCCAGCATTTT

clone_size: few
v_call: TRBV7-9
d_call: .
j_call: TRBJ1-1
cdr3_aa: CASSWPGREAFF
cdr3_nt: TGTGCCAGCAGCTGGCCGGGGCGTGAAGCTTTCTTT

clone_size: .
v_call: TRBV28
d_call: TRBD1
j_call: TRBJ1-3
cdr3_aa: CASSLLDRGRENTIYF
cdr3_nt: TGTGCCAGCAGTTTACTGGACAGGGGGCGAGAAAACACCATATATTTT

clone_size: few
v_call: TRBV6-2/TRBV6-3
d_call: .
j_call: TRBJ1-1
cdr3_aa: CASSYSETHLNTAAFF
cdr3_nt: TGTGCCAGCAGTTACTCGGAGACCCACCTGAACACTGCAGCTTTCTTT

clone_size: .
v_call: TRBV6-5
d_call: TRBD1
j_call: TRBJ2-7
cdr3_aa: CASSYFTGAPYEQYF
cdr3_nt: TGTGCCAGCAGTTACTTTACAGGGGCCCCCTACGAGCAGTACTTC

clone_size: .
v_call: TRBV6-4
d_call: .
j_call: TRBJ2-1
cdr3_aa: CASSDPPGYSYNEQFF
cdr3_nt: TGTGCCAGCAGTGACCCACCGGGATATTCATACAATGAGCAGTTCTTC

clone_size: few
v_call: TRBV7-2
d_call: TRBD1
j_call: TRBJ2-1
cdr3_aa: CASSFTPGQGIYNEQFF
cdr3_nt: TGTGCCAGCAGCTTCACACCGGGACAGGGGATTTACAATGAGCAGTTCTTC

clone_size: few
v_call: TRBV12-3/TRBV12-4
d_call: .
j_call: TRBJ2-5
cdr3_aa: CASSQIRGITVATQYF
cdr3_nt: TGTGCCAGCAGTCAGATCCGGGGAATCACGGTGGCGACCCAGTACTTC

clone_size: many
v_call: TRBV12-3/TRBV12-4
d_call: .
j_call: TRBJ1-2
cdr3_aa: CASRDPGGGNYGYTF
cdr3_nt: TGTGCCAGCAGGGATCCTGGGGGGGGGAACTATGGCTACACCTTC

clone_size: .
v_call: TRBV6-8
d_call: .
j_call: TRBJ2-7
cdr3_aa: CASRPGSYEQYF
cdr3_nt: TGTGCCAGCAGACCTGGGAGTTACGAGCAGTACTTC

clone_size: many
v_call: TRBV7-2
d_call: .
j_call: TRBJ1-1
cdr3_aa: CASRGRMNTEAFF
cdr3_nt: TGTGCCAGCAGGGGACGTATGAACACTGAAGCTTTCTTT

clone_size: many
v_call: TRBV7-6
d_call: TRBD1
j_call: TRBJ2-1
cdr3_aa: CASSLRQGGNEQFF
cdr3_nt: TGTGCCAGCAGCCTGCGACAGGGTGGCAATGAGCAGTTCTTC

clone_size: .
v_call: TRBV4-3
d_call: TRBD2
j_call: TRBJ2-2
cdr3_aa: CASSQDRLAGENTGELFF
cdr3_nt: TGCGCCAGCAGCCAAGATCGGCTAGCGGGAGAGAACACCGGGGAGCTGTTTTTT

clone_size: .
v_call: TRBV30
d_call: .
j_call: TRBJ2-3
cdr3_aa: CAWREGLSTDTQYF
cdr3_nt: TGTGCCTGGAGGGAGGGCCTCAGCACAGATACGCAGTATTTT

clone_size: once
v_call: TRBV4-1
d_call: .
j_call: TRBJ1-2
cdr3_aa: CASSPIYRVGYTF
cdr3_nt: TGCGCCAGCAGCCCGATCTACAGGGTTGGCTACACCTTC

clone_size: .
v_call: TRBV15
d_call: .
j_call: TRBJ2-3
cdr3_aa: CATSRGYPLQDTQYF
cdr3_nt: TGTGCCACCAGCAGAGGGTATCCCCTTCAAGATACGCAGTATTTT

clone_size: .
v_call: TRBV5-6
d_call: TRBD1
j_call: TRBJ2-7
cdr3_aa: CASSAGTVYEQYF
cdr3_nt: TGTGCCAGCAGCGCCGGGACAGTCTACGAGCAGTACTTC